The next 19 T cell receptor beta chains were all read from a single sample in a study of T cell changes during pregnancy in multiple sclerosis. Repertoires were generated with immunoSEQ multiplex PCR, while TCRdb's copy carries only in-frame clones and drops some. The table records around 88,000 clones, 92% of them present only once. The starting material was peripheral blood, obtained after pregnancy. The source is a female donor in good health, enrolled as a control in a pregnancy study.

This clone was recorded only once. The J gene is TRBJ2-3, the V gene TRBV27; no firm D call. V shed 5 bases and J shed 4 bases, with 7 bases lying between them. Germline CDR1 is MNHEY and CDR2 is SMNVEV (reference sequence). CDR3 length: 12 residues. As DNA, the CDR3 is TGTGCCAGCAGTACTTTATCAGATACGCAGTATTTT. Amino acids: CASSTLSDTQYF.

V and J are TRBV27 and TRBJ2-5; 7 bases match TRBD2. The V gene's germline CDR1 is MNHEY and CDR2 SMNVEV (reference sequence). The CDR3 totals 15 residues. V lost 0 bases and J lost 5; bases outside the gene matches: 6. For the CDR3, the DNA is TGTGCCAGCAGTTTATCGGCGGGAGTCCAGGAGACCCAGTACTTC. It translates to CASSLSAGVQETQYF.

The chain is built from TRBV28 and TRBJ1-2, with D unresolved. The CDR3 sequence is 14 residues long. V lost 5 bases, J lost 0 bases, and 10 bases lay in between. Germline CDR1 is MDHEN and CDR2 is SYDVKM. The CDR3 region has the DNA TGTGCCAGCAGTCTCAGGTTAGCTAACTATGGCTACACCTTC. Its translation is CASSLRLANYGYTF.

The genes are TRBV28 and TRBJ2-1; tentatively, D is TRBD2 (6 bases). The V gene lost 4 bases and the J gene lost 5 bases, with 15 bases spanning the gap. Germline CDR1 is MDHEN and CDR2 is SYDVKM. CDR3 length: 15 residues. CDR3 protein: CASSSAGPRDNEQFF. The CDR3 DNA is TGTGCCAGCAGTTCCGCGGGGCCACGGGACAATGAGCAGTTCTTC. The variable domain in full, with the rest retrieved from reference TRBV28 and TRBJ2-1, is DVKVTQSSRYLVKRTGEKVFLECVQDMDHENMFWYRQDPGLGLRLIYFSYDVKMKEKGDIPEGYSVSREKKERFSLILESASTNQTSMYLCASSSAGPRDNEQFFGPGTRLTVL.

This chain joins TRBV5-4 and TRBJ1-2; D might be TRBD1 (6 bases). Germline V CDR1 and CDR2: SGHNT, YYREEE (reference sequence). The V end lost 4 bases, the J end lost 2 bases, and 12 bases lay between the germline ends. The CDR3 is made up of 14 amino acids. CDR3 protein: CASSLTGTNYGYTF. The CDR3 DNA reads as TGTGCCAGCAGCCTTACAGGGACCAACTATGGCTACACCTTC.

This clone was detected only once. The gene calls are TRBV7-6 and TRBJ2-7, with TRBD1 as a possible D gene (6 bases). V lost 5 bases and J lost 5, with 22 bases in between. The CDR3 runs 16 residues. The V gene's germline CDR1 is SGHVS and CDR2 FNYEAQ. DNA of the CDR3: TGTGCCAGCAGCACCCCGACAGGCCGTTTAGGGCACGAGCAGTACTTC. Translation: CASSTPTGRLGHEQYF.

This rearrangement joins TRBV10-1 to TRBJ2-7; 7 nucleotides agree with TRBD2. CDR1 is WNHNN and CDR2 is SYGVQD in the germline V gene (reference sequence). Losses at the gene ends were 0 bases for V and 1 base for J; bases not matched to a gene: 0. The CDR3 has 14 residues. The CDR3 nucleotides read TGCGCCAGCAGTGAGTCGCGGGGGTCCTACGAGCAGTACTTC. It encodes CASSESRGSYEQYF.

V and J are TRBV27 and TRBJ2-2; 11 positions agree with TRBD2. This CDR3 comprises 17 residues. From germline, CDR1 is MNHEY and CDR2 SMNVEV (reference sequence). After removal of 2 bases from V and 4 bases from J, the junction contained 6 bases not matched to a gene. The CDR3 here is CASSLTSGSMVTGELFF. For the CDR3, the DNA is TGTGCCAGCAGTTTAACTAGCGGGAGTATGGTCACCGGGGAGCTGTTTTTT.

The gene calls are TRBV6-1 and TRBJ2-1, with TRBD1 identical over 7 bases. Germline-derived CDR1 and CDR2 are MNHNS and SASEGT. Losses at the gene ends were 8 bases for V and 6 bases for J; bases not matched to a gene: 4. The CDR3 loop spans 12 amino acids. CDR3 DNA sequence: TGTGCCAGCCCAGGGACAGCCAATGAGCAGTTCTTC. It yields the protein CASPGTANEQFF.

V gene TRBV5-1 combines with J gene TRBJ2-3; 9 bases agree with TRBD1. The V segment lost 3 bases and the J segment 5 bases; nucleotides outside the gene matches: 4. The CDR3 is made up of 14 amino acids. The germline CDR1 and CDR2 sequences are SGHRS and YFSETQ. CDR3 loop: CASSSNRGQDTQYF. The DNA of the CDR3 is TGCGCCAGCAGCTCGAACAGGGGGCAAGATACGCAGTATTTT.

J is TRBJ1-4 and V is TRBV7-8, with 9 bases fitting TRBD1. V shed 4 bases and J 5 bases; nucleotides not matched to a gene: 8. Germline CDR1 is SGHVS and CDR2 is FQNEAQ. The CDR3 has 16 amino acids. Written as DNA, the CDR3 is TGTGCCAGCAGCTCACGGGACGGGACAGGGAATGAAAAACTGTTTTTT. As protein: CASSSRDGTGNEKLFF.

The V gene is TRBV7-8, the J gene TRBJ2-1, with 10 bases aligning to TRBD2. This CDR3 contains 18 residues. Germline CDR1 reads SGHVS; CDR2 reads FQNEAQ. V lost 2 bases and J lost 7; bases outside the gene matches: 14. CDR3: CASSLLPPLAGAGNEQFF. CDR3 bases: TGTGCCAGCAGCTTACTGCCTCCTCTAGCGGGAGCGGGGAATGAGCAGTTCTTC.

This clone has just one count. The chain combines TRBV9 with TRBJ2-3, with TRBD2 matching 8 bases. This CDR3 region has 18 residues. Germline assignment: CDR1 SGDLS and CDR2 YYNGEE. After removal of 1 base from V and 5 bases from J, the junction contained 15 bases not matched to a gene. This chain's CDR3 is CASSVSKNSGVHIDTQYF. The CDR3 DNA follows: TGTGCCAGCAGCGTATCCAAAAATAGCGGGGTTCACATAGATACGCAGTATTTT.

The chain links TRBV2 to TRBJ2-7, with 7 bases fitting TRBD1. The germline V gene encodes CDR1 SNHLY and CDR2 FYNNEI. This CDR3 comprises 14 residues. Trimming took 2 bases from V and 2 from J; bases not matched to a gene: 3. CDR3 loop: CASSERTGPYEQYF. In nucleotides, the CDR3 is TGTGCCAGCAGTGAACGGACAGGACCCTACGAGCAGTACTTC.

This clone was recorded once. This sequence joins TRBV27 and TRBJ1-2; D call uncertain. CDR3 length: 15 residues. V shed 7 bases and J shed 4 bases, with 19 bases lying between them. CDR1 MNHEY and CDR2 SMNVEV come from the germline V gene (reference sequence). CDR3 sequence (DNA): TGTGCCAGCACCAGAATGGTGGAGGGCAGCTATGGCTACACCTTC. Amino acid sequence: CASTRMVEGSYGYTF.

V gene TRBV11-3 combines with J gene TRBJ2-7, with TRBD1 identical over 9 bases. In germline, CDR1 is SGHNT, CDR2 YENEEA. The CDR3 has 16 amino acids. V trimming: 5 bases; J trimming: 3 bases; junction bases outside the gene matches: 11. The chain's CDR3 is CASSLPRDRANYEQYF. The CDR3 nucleotides read TGTGCCAGCAGCCTGCCCAGGGACAGGGCGAACTACGAGCAGTACTTC.

This chain uses TRBV13 with TRBJ2-7; D gene ambiguous. V shed 0 bases and J shed 3 bases, with 6 bases lying between them. This CDR3 is built from 13 residues. CDR1 is PRHDT and CDR2 is FYEKMQ in the germline V gene (reference sequence). CDR3 coding DNA: TGTGCCAGCAGCTTAGGACGGTACTACGAGCAGTACTTC. Translating gives CASSLGRYYEQYF.

This clone was detected once. Compared with germline, one end of the junction differs, possibly owing to a read error. The chain links TRBV20-1 to TRBJ1-1, with D hard to call. CDR3 length: 11 residues. The V gene's germline CDR1 is DFQATT and CDR2 SNEGSKA (reference sequence). DNA for the CDR3: TGCAGTGCTAGAGAGGTTGTGCGCTTACTTTTT. Its protein is CSAREVVRLLF.

The CDR3 DNA follows: TGTGCCATCAGTCCTAGCGGGGGTGATACGCAGTATTTT. This encodes CAISPSGGDTQYF. The chain employs TRBV10-3 and TRBJ2-3; 10 bases agree with TRBD2. CDR1 ENHRY and CDR2 SYGVKD come from the germline V gene. The CDR3 contains 13 residues. J was trimmed by 6 bases and V by 5 bases; bases with no gene match: 2.